Each of the 9 T cell receptor beta chains below was sequenced from the same sample in a study of identical twins. TCRdb passed the 5' RACE reads through MiXCR, listing each CDR3 protein once. The data hold approximately 500,000 distinct CDR3 sequences, with around 15% observed a single time. A further study also used this sample, focusing on yellow fever vaccine responses in identical twins.

Source material: CD4+ T cells sorted from blood. These receptors originate from a woman under 30 in good health.

This clonotype occurred a few times. The chain uses TRBV7-9 and TRBJ2-3; 7 nucleotides align to TRBD2. Trimming cost V 5 bases and J 3 bases; bases outside gene matches: 8. CDR1 SEHNR and CDR2 FQNEAQ come from the germline V gene (reference sequence). The CDR3 length is 15 residues. CDR3 sequence (DNA): TGTGCCAGCAGCCCCCCGGGGCGGGAGACAGATACGCAGTATTTT. Its translation: CASSPPGRETDTQYF.

This clonotype was recorded a few times. The chain uses TRBV27 and TRBJ2-3, with D hard to call. Germline V CDR1 and CDR2: MNHEY, SMNVEV (reference sequence). The CDR3 length is 13 residues. V gave up 6 bases and J gave up 2 bases, with 9 bases separating them. CDR3 sequence: CASSHPNTDTQYF. In DNA form, the CDR3 reads TGTGCCAGCAGCCATCCGAACACAGATACGCAGTATTTT.

The chain is built from TRBV6-2 or TRBV6-3 and TRBJ2-3; the match to TRBD2 covers 11 bases. Losses at the gene ends were 1 base for V and 2 bases for J; bases not matched to a gene: 14. This CDR3 is 20 amino acids long. CDR1 MNHEY and CDR2 SVGEGT come from the germline V gene. Written as DNA, the CDR3 is TGTGCCAGCAGTTACTGGAGTAGCGGGAGGGCCACAGGAAACACAGATACGCAGTATTTT. This translates into CASSYWSSGRATGNTDTQYF.

V usage is TRBV25-1 and J usage is TRBJ2-7, with 9 positions matching TRBD1. The germline V gene encodes CDR1 MGHDK and CDR2 SYGVNS. The CDR3 is 14 residues long. With V trimmed by 3 bases and J by 9 bases, 9 bases remained unmatched. Here the CDR3 reads CASSDPTGGAAQYF. The CDR3 DNA follows: TGTGCCAGCAGTGACCCCACAGGGGGCGCCGCGCAGTACTTC.

This clonotype showed up just a few times. This chain links TRBV7-9 with TRBJ1-2; TRBD1 agrees at 8 bases. J lost 0 bases, V lost 3 bases, and 9 bases had no gene match. The CDR3 runs to 17 residues. CDR1 and CDR2 from the germline V gene are SEHNR and FQNEAQ (reference sequence). The CDR3 nucleotides read TGTGCCAGCAGCTTCGCCAATACAGGGGGACCTAACTATGGCTACACCTTC. It translates to CASSFANTGGPNYGYTF. The whole variable domain, filled in from reference TRBV7-9 and TRBJ1-2, reads DTGVSQNPRHKITKRGQNVTFRCDPISEHNRLYWYRQTLGQGPEFLTYFQNEAQLEKSRLLSDRFSAERPKGSFSTLEIQRTEQGDSAMYLCASSFANTGGPNYGYTFGSGTRLTVV.

The rearrangement links TRBV6-1 to TRBJ2-7; 7 bases are a match to TRBD2. Germline V gives CDR1 MNHNS, CDR2 SASEGT. Trimming cost V 5 bases and J 3 bases; bases outside gene matches: 13. The CDR3 is 16 amino acids. Here the CDR3 DNA reads TGTGCCAGCAGTCGTCTTGCCAGCGGGGAGTACTACGAGCAGTACTTC. As protein: CASSRLASGEYYEQYF.

The rearrangement joins TRBV20-1 to TRBJ2-5; D might be TRBD1 or TRBD2, each matching 6 bases. This CDR3 region has 19 residues. V lost 0 bases to trimming and J lost 3 bases, with 26 bases between them. In germline, CDR1 is DFQATT, CDR2 SNEGSKA (reference sequence). The CDR3 reads CSARDGFMGASDREETQYF. CDR3 sequence (DNA): TGCAGTGCTAGAGATGGCTTTATGGGGGCTAGCGACAGAGAAGAGACCCAGTACTTC.

This sequence joins TRBV6-5 and TRBJ2-5; 7 positions match TRBD2. With V trimmed by 4 bases and J by 5 bases, 7 bases remained unmatched. Germline CDR1 is MNHEY and CDR2 is SVGAGI. This CDR3 spans 14 amino acids. CDR3 amino acids: CASSFPGGGETQYF. DNA of the CDR3: TGTGCCAGCAGTTTCCCGGGGGGTGGGGAGACCCAGTACTTC.

This clonotype was detected only a few times. The rearrangement joins TRBV5-1 to TRBJ2-1; 12 nucleotides match TRBD2. Germline CDR1 and CDR2: SGHRS and YFSETQ. V trimming: 2 bases; J trimming: 9 bases; junction bases outside the gene matches: 9. CDR3 length: 16 amino acids. CDR3 amino acids: CASSFGLAGGFGEQFF. CDR3 sequence (DNA): TGCGCCAGCAGCTTTGGTCTAGCGGGAGGGTTTGGTGAGCAGTTCTTC.